The entry below gives a single T cell receptor (beta chain) sequence along with its context. The antigen remains unidentified. Here immunoSEQ multiplex PCR was the method, and the copy in TCRdb shows in-frame clones only, minus some. Among about 180,000 clones, roughly 86% were seen once, and the ten largest hold less than 3%. This sample was taken from a study of cytomegalovirus exposure and HLA in healthy donors. CDR1 GTSNPN and CDR2 SVGIG come from the germline V gene (reference sequence). Trimming removed 3 bases from V and 4 bases from J; junction bases left unmatched: 5. CDR3 length: 14 residues. Study observations and caveats: The classifier reportedly diagnosed cytomegalovirus status with high specificity and sensitivity.

This receptor was obtained from a man between 18 and 29 years old in good health and CMV-seropositive. Input material: PBMCs. The chain uses TRBV30 and TRBJ2-2; 7 bases fit TRBD1. CDR3 DNA: TGTGCCTGGAGCCGGGACAGTTCCACCGGGGAGCTGTTTTTT. Translation: CAWSRDSSTGELFF.